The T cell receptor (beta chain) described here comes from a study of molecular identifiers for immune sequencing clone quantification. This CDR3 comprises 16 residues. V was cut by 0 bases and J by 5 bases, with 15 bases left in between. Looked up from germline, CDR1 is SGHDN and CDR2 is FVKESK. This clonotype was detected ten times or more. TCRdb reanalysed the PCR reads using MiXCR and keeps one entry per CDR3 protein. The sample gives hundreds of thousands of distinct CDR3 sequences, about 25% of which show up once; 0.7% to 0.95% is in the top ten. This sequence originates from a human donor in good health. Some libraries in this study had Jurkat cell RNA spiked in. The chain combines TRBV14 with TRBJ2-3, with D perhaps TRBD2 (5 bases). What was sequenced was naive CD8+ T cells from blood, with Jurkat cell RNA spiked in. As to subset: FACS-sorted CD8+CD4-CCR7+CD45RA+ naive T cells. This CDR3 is CASSQDRTPLIDTQYF. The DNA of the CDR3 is TGTGCCAGCAGCCAAGACAGGACTCCTCTCATAGATACGCAGTATTTT.